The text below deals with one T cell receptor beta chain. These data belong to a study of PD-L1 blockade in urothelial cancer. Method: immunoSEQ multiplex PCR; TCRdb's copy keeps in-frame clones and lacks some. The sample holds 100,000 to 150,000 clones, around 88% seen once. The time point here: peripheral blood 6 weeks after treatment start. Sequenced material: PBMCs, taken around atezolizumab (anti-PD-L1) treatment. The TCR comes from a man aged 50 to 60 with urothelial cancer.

CDR3 sequence reads: CASSEANGMDEQYF. The CDR3, as DNA: TGTGCCAGCAGTGAAGCGAACGGGATGGACGAGCAGTACTTC. The chain has TRBV6-1 and TRBJ2-7, with D maybe TRBD2 (5 bases). From germline, CDR1 is MNHNS and CDR2 SASEGT. The CDR3 extends over 14 amino acids. V lost 0 bases and J lost 5, with 11 bases in between.